Listed here are 27 T cell receptor beta chains from one sample, sequenced in a study of immune cell composition in non-small cell lung cancer. Clones were read by immunoSEQ multiplex PCR, and TCRdb kept only the in-frame ones, dropping some. This table has 13,000 to 15,000 clones, about 70% appearing once. Source material: lung tumor tissue. The receptors originated from a human donor with non-small cell lung cancer.

The chain is built from TRBV5-4 and TRBJ2-6; D possibly corresponds to TRBD2 (6 bases). Germline V gene lookup returns CDR1 SGHNT and CDR2 YYREEE (reference sequence). This CDR3 spans 15 amino acids. V dropped 4 bases and J dropped 4 bases, with 12 bases sitting between them. The CDR3 protein is CASSDPAGGANVLTF. In DNA form, the CDR3 reads TGTGCCAGCAGCGATCCGGCGGGAGGGGCCAACGTCCTGACTTTC.

The chain employs TRBV7-2 and TRBJ2-3, with D perhaps matching TRBD2 (6 bases). The CDR3 totals 11 residues. Trimming left V 1 base short and J 14 bases short, with 10 bases between. The V gene's germline CDR1 is SGHTA and CDR2 FQGNSA. The CDR3: CASSLGRGGYF. Here the CDR3 DNA reads TGTGCCAGCAGCTTAGGGCGGGGAGGGTATTTT.

The chain is built from TRBV10-3 and TRBJ1-2, with 8 bases that match TRBD1. Germline V gives CDR1 ENHRY, CDR2 SYGVKD. This CDR3 contains 15 residues. The ends lost 3 bases at V and 4 bases at J; junction bases unmatched: 7. This CDR3 is CAISDPGQDLYGYTF. CDR3 nucleotides: TGTGCCATCAGTGACCCGGGACAGGACCTCTATGGCTACACCTTC.

The chain recombines TRBV20-1 with TRBJ1-3, with D unclear. V was trimmed by 6 bases and J by 2 bases, leaving 5 bases between them. The CDR3 sequence is 11 residues long. CDR1 is DFQATT and CDR2 is SNEGSKA in the germline V gene (reference sequence). CDR3 region: CSANTGNTIYF. The DNA of the CDR3 is TGCAGTGCCAACACTGGAAACACCATATATTTT.

This clone was observed a single time. The rearrangement uses TRBV10-3 and TRBJ1-2; D gene ambiguous. This CDR3 contains 14 residues. V lost 3 bases, J lost 8 bases, and 16 bases lay in between. The germline V gene encodes CDR1 ENHRY and CDR2 SYGVKD. In DNA form, the CDR3 reads TGTGCCATCAGTGACCCCCGGAGAGGGCAAGGCTACACCTTC. This encodes CAISDPRRGQGYTF.

The chain couples TRBV19 to TRBJ1-5; 7 nucleotides agree with TRBD1. The V segment lost 5 bases and the J segment 6 bases; nucleotides outside the gene matches: 10. The germline gives CDR1 LNHDA, CDR2 SQIVND (reference sequence). CDR3 length: 15 residues. Here the CDR3 reads CASSLTPGGSQPQHF. The CDR3 nucleotides are TGTGCCAGTAGTCTTACCCCAGGGGGGAGTCAGCCCCAGCATTTT.

The chain carries TRBV11-3 and TRBJ1-4, with TRBD1 matching over 9 bases. This CDR3 comprises 15 residues. V lost 3 bases and J lost 8; bases outside the gene matches: 7. Germline V gene data show CDR1 as SGHNT and CDR2 as YENEEA. The CDR3 coding sequence is TGTGCCAGCAGCTTCAGGGACAGGGCAAGGGAAAAACTGTTTTTT. This sequence encodes CASSFRDRAREKLFF. The entire variable domain, with the rest obtained from reference TRBV11-3 and TRBJ1-4, is as follows: EAGVVQSPRYKIIEKKQPVAFWCNPISGHNTLYWYLQNLGQGPELLIRYENEEAVDDSQLPKDRFSAERLKGVDSTLKIQPAELGDSAVYLCASSFRDRAREKLFFGSGTQLSVL.

V gene TRBV19 combines with J gene TRBJ1-2; 8 bases agree with TRBD1. Germline V CDR1 and CDR2: LNHDA, SQIVND (reference sequence). The CDR3 runs 13 residues. V trimming: 5 bases; J trimming: 6 bases; junction bases outside the gene matches: 5. The CDR3 coding sequence is TGTGCCAGTAGTGTCGGACAGGGCCATGGCTACACCTTC. Residues: CASSVGQGHGYTF.

This rearrangement joins TRBV28 to TRBJ2-2; 8 nucleotides match TRBD1. The ends lost 5 bases at V and 10 bases at J; junction bases unmatched: 12. This CDR3 spans 15 amino acids. CDR1 is MDHEN and CDR2 is SYDVKM in the germline V gene. In nucleotides, the CDR3 is TGTGCCAGCAGTCCCCCGGACAGGGTAAAGGTGGAGCTGTTTTTT. The encoded protein is CASSPPDRVKVELFF.

The chain employs TRBV28 and TRBJ2-7, with D perhaps matching TRBD2 (6 bases). The CDR3 loop spans 16 amino acids. V dropped 5 bases and J dropped 5 bases, with 22 bases sitting between them. Per the germline V gene, CDR1 is MDHEN and CDR2 is SYDVKM. As DNA, the CDR3 is TGTGCCAGCAGTGATAGCGGCACCTTTTGGGGAAACGAGCAGTACTTC. Its protein product is CASSDSGTFWGNEQYF.

This chain joins TRBV4-1 and TRBJ1-1; tentatively, D is TRBD1 (6 bases). This CDR3 has 13 amino acids. The germline V gene encodes CDR1 MGHRA and CDR2 YSYEKL. Trimming removed 9 bases at V and 4 bases at J, with 15 bases between. For the CDR3, the DNA is TGCGCCAGGAACCGAGGGGGGGGCACTGAAGCTTTCTTT. Its protein is CARNRGGGTEAFF.

This clone was picked up one time. The V call is TRBV11-2, the J call TRBJ2-1, with D perhaps TRBD1 (6 bases). Germline V gene sequence: CDR1 SGHAT, CDR2 FQNNGV. The CDR3 runs to 15 residues. The V end lost 3 bases, the J end lost 0 bases, and 9 bases lay between the germline ends. The CDR3 DNA is TGTGCCAGCAGCTTGGACAGCCTCTCCTACAATGAGCAGTTCTTC. This sequence encodes CASSLDSLSYNEQFF. The full variable domain, in which reference TRBV11-2 and TRBJ2-1 provide the parts outside the CDR3, is EAGVAQSPRYKIIEKRQSVAFWCNPISGHATLYWYQQILGQGPKLLIQFQNNGVVDDSQLPKDRFSAERLKGVDSTLKIQPAKLEDSAVYLCASSLDSLSYNEQFFGPGTRLTVL.

The V gene is TRBV5-6, the J gene TRBJ2-5; 9 bases map to TRBD1. CDR3 length: 14 amino acids. Germline V gives CDR1 SGHDT, CDR2 YYEEEE. J lost 5 bases, V lost 3 bases, and 5 bases had no gene match. CDR3 nucleotide sequence: TGTGCCAGCAGCTCAAACAGGGGGCGGGAGACCCAGTACTTC. Its protein is CASSSNRGRETQYF. The complete variable domain, with remaining parts taken from reference TRBV5-6 and TRBJ2-5, reads DAGVTQSPTHLIKTRGQQVTLRCSPKSGHDTVSWYQQALGQGPQFIFQYYEEEERQRGNFPDRFSGHQFPNYSSELNVNALLLGDSALYLCASSSNRGRETQYFGPGTRLLVL.

The chain combines TRBV7-2 with TRBJ2-5; 13 bases are a match to TRBD2. After removal of 5 bases from V and 5 bases from J, the junction contained 14 bases not matched to a gene. The V gene's germline CDR1 is SGHTA and CDR2 FQGNSA. The CDR3 length is 18 residues. CDR3: CASSDPGLAGMAYETQYF. The CDR3 DNA is TGTGCCAGCAGCGATCCGGGACTAGCGGGGATGGCGTACGAGACCCAGTACTTC.

V is TRBV7-9 and J is TRBJ2-5; no clear D. Looked up from germline, CDR1 is SEHNR and CDR2 is FQNEAQ (reference sequence). V lost 5 bases and J lost 1, with 17 bases in between. The CDR3 extends over 16 amino acids. This CDR3 is CASSPSGRAAQETQYF. The CDR3 DNA is TGTGCCAGCAGCCCTTCTGGGCGAGCAGCCCAAGAGACCCAGTACTTC. Combining the CDR3 with reference TRBV7-9 and TRBJ2-5 gives the whole variable domain DTGVSQNPRHKITKRGQNVTFRCDPISEHNRLYWYRQTLGQGPEFLTYFQNEAQLEKSRLLSDRFSAERPKGSFSTLEIQRTEQGDSAMYLCASSPSGRAAQETQYFGPGTRLLVL.

V gene TRBV30 combines with J gene TRBJ1-2; D is unclear. With 3 bases removed from V and 5 bases from J, the gap between germline ends came to 13 bases. Germline V CDR1 and CDR2: GTSNPN, SVGIG (reference sequence). CDR3 length: 13 amino acids. In DNA form, the CDR3 reads TGTGCCTGGAGCCCAGGTCACGTTTATGGCTACACCTTC. Translation: CAWSPGHVYGYTF.

The sample holds a few counts of this clone. V and J are TRBV28 and TRBJ2-7, with D possibly being TRBD1 (5 bases). The V gene lost 2 bases and the J gene lost 2 bases, with 10 bases spanning the gap. The CDR3 runs 14 residues. Germline loops: CDR1 MDHEN, CDR2 SYDVKM. CDR3 sequence (DNA): TGTGCCAGCAGTTTAGGGGCGAGACCCTACGAGCAGTACTTC. Encoded protein: CASSLGARPYEQYF.

The rearrangement uses TRBV5-4 and TRBJ2-2, with D tentatively TRBD1 (6 bases). V lost 2 bases and J 2 bases, leaving 16 bases between the germline ends. The CDR3 extends over 17 amino acids. Germline V gene lookup returns CDR1 SGHNT and CDR2 YYREEE (reference sequence). The CDR3 reads CASSLGTGTLNTGELFF. CDR3 DNA: TGTGCCAGCAGCTTAGGGACCGGGACACTAAACACCGGGGAGCTGTTTTTT.

A few counts support this clone. The CDR3 reads CASSLTTGGGSPLHF. The CDR3 DNA reads TGCGCCAGCAGCTTGACTACAGGGGGAGGATCACCCCTCCACTTT. This chain connects TRBV5-1 to TRBJ1-6; TRBD1 matches 8 bases. CDR3 size: 15 residues. Per germline, CDR1 SGHRS and CDR2 YFSETQ. Losses at the gene ends were 1 base for V and 10 bases for J; bases not matched to a gene: 7.

This clone was detected only a few times. The chain links TRBV2 to TRBJ1-2; D unresolved. V was cut by 3 bases and J by 2 bases, with 7 bases left in between. From germline, CDR1 is SNHLY and CDR2 FYNNEI. The CDR3 runs 13 residues. The CDR3 nucleotides are TGTGCCAGCAGTGAGGGAGGGAACTATGGCTACACCTTC. Its protein is CASSEGGNYGYTF.

The genes are TRBV19 and TRBJ2-1; TRBD2 matches at 12 bases. With 4 bases clipped from V and 8 bases from J, the junction kept 9 bases outside the gene matches. Germline CDR1 reads LNHDA; CDR2 reads SQIVND (reference sequence). The CDR3 runs to 16 residues. The CDR3 loop is CASSNLLAGGSHEQFF. CDR3 nucleotide sequence: TGTGCCAGTAGTAACCTCCTAGCGGGAGGGTCCCATGAGCAGTTCTTC.

This clone has only one observation. V is TRBV29-1 and J is TRBJ2-5, with D possibly being TRBD1 (6 bases). This CDR3 spans 12 amino acids. Trimming removed 2 bases at V and 4 bases at J, with 8 bases between. CDR1 and CDR2 (germline): SQVTM, ANQGSEA. This chain's CDR3 is CSVELTGETQYF. DNA for the CDR3: TGCAGCGTTGAACTGACAGGAGAGACCCAGTACTTC.

By share, this clone counts as medium-sized. The chain carries TRBV5-4 and TRBJ1-2; no firm D call. The V end lost 2 bases, the J end lost 2 bases, and 10 bases lay between the germline ends. Germline CDR1 reads SGHNT; CDR2 reads YYREEE (reference sequence). The CDR3 is 14 residues long. CDR3 sequence reads: CASSLTDTNYGYTF. Written as DNA, the CDR3 is TGTGCCAGCAGCTTAACTGACACCAACTATGGCTACACCTTC.

V usage is TRBV28 and J usage is TRBJ2-2, with D tentatively TRBD2 (5 bases). The germline V and J ends were trimmed by 8 bases and 5 bases, with 18 bases remaining between them. From germline, CDR1 is MDHEN and CDR2 SYDVKM. CDR3 length equals 15 residues. CDR3 region: CASRTGLGLTGELFF. The CDR3 DNA reads as TGTGCCAGCCGGACTGGACTCGGGTTGACCGGGGAGCTGTTTTTT.

This clone was recorded once. The chain links TRBV7-2 to TRBJ1-2; D gene unclear. Per germline, CDR1 SGHTA and CDR2 FQGNSA. The CDR3 sequence is 13 residues long. With 5 bases removed from V and 0 bases from J, the gap between germline ends came to 7 bases. CDR3 protein: CASSPQTNYGYTF. CDR3 coding DNA: TGTGCCAGCAGCCCACAGACTAACTATGGCTACACCTTC. Together with reference TRBV7-2 and TRBJ1-2, the CDR3 gives the full variable domain: GAGVSQSPSNKVTEKGKDVELRCDPISGHTALYWYRQSLGQGLEFLIYFQGNSAPDKSGLPSDRFSAERTGGSVSTLTIQRTQQEDSAVYLCASSPQTNYGYTFGSGTRLTVV.

This sequence joins TRBV28 and TRBJ2-7, with a weak D call TRBD2 (6 bases). The V end lost 2 bases, the J end lost 3 bases, and 8 bases lay between the germline ends. The CDR3 extends over 13 amino acids. In germline, CDR1 is MDHEN, CDR2 SYDVKM. CDR3 coding DNA: TGTGCCAGCAGTTTACCGGGAGACTACGAGCAGTACTTC. This sequence encodes CASSLPGDYEQYF.

This clone has only a few counts. The V call is TRBV19, the J call TRBJ2-7; tentative D call: TRBD2 (5 bases). The CDR3 has 13 residues. V was pared by 3 bases and J by 6 bases, with 12 bases between. CDR1 is LNHDA and CDR2 is SQIVND in the germline V gene (reference sequence). CDR3 amino acids: CASSMKREFEQYF. DNA for the CDR3: TGTGCCAGTAGTATGAAGAGGGAATTCGAGCAGTACTTC.